These T cell receptor beta chains were read from a single sample in a study of beta chain bispecific antibodies for T cell cancers. TCRdb ran MiXCR on the 5' RACE reads and lists one entry per CDR3 protein. Of about 18,000 distinct CDR3 sequences listed, approximately 2% are singletons. Which antigens these TCRs recognize remains unknown. The sample taken for sequencing was healthy donor T cells cultured with leukemia cells. The receptors come from a human donor in good health. Some clones in this sample may be carry-over from other donors' samples. Both conserved end residues are part of each CDR3.

j_call	v_call	cdr3_aa
TRBJ1-2	TRBV28	CASSFFTEHGLYGYTF
TRBJ2-7	TRBV10-2	CASSEVPYEQYF
TRBJ2-3	TRBV27	CASSLDSGGRLDTQYF
TRBJ1-1	TRBV19	CASSYGTTNTEAFF
TRBJ2-3	TRBV7-8	CASSPAQGPDTQYF
TRBJ2-7	TRBV7-7	CASSPETGSYEQYF
TRBJ2-1	TRBV30	CAWTLVDEQFF
TRBJ2-1	TRBV7-2	CASSLGPPGPPFF
TRBJ1-5	TRBV21-1	CASHGRYKHSNQPQHF
TRBJ2-2	TRBV7-9	CASSVGQPGELFF
TRBJ1-5	TRBV20-1	CSAKNSEVLSNQPQHF
TRBJ1-1	TRBV19	CASRLQFGWTEAFF
TRBJ1-2	TRBV6-5	CASSYQGQGRGGYTF
TRBJ2-7	TRBV29-1	CSVHTSEQYF
TRBJ2-1	TRBV12-3/TRBV12-4	CASRRAGEPNNEQFF
TRBJ2-1	TRBV27	CASSSKGGPSYNEQFF
TRBJ2-5	TRBV3-1	CASSQEVNSGLPRSETQYF
TRBJ1-5	TRBV10-3	CAISGDNQPQHF
TRBJ2-1	TRBV7-3	CASSFDGLAMYNEQFF
TRBJ2-1	TRBV18	CASSPPSRGLRRNEQFF
TRBJ2-2	TRBV27	CASSLRDRDTGELFF
TRBJ1-1	TRBV19	CASSGAWSTEAFF
TRBJ2-1	TRBV20-1	CSGESLYNEQFF
TRBJ2-5	TRBV20-1	CSAWTSGGARETQYF
TRBJ1-1	TRBV11-2	CASSRVLYKTGTEAFF
TRBJ1-1	TRBV7-2	CASSWTGVNAFF
TRBJ2-1	TRBV9	CASSGPGQRGVNEQFF
TRBJ2-1	TRBV30	CAWSSSSYNEQFF
TRBJ2-3	TRBV7-8	CASSPTSGGAGTDTQYF